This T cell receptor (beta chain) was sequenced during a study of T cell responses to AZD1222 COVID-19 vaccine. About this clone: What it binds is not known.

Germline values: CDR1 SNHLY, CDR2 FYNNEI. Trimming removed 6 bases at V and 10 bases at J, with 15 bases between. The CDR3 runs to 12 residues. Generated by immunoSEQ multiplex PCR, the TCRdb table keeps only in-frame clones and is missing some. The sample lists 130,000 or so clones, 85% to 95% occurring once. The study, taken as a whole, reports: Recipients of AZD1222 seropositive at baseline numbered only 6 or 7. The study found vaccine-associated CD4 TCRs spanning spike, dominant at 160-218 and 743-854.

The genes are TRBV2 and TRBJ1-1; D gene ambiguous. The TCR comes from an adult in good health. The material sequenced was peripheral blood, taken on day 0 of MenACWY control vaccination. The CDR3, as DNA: TGTGCCAGCAGGGCTGATTCGTCTGGAGCTTTCTTT. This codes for CASRADSSGAFF.